A single sample is the source of the 21 T cell receptor beta chains below, sequenced in a study of blood T cell repertoires in COVID-19. Libraries were prepared by immunoSEQ multiplex PCR; TCRdb keeps only in-frame clonotypes and omits some of them. The table records some 45,000 clones, roughly 90% of them present only once. The material sequenced was peripheral blood. Receptors were obtained from a human donor in a cohort sampled during active COVID-19.

This clone was detected only a few times. J is TRBJ1-1 and V is TRBV12-1. TRBV12-1 is a pseudogene locus. The CDR3 length is 13 residues. The CDR3 coding sequence is TGTGCCAGCAGCTTTGCGAGGCACACTGAAGCTTTCTTT. It specifies CASSFARHTEAFF.

This clone was seen more than once but under ten times. The chain joins TRBV18 to TRBJ1-2; D possibly corresponds to TRBD1 (6 bases). Trimming took 6 bases from V and 4 from J, leaving 12 bases between them. The CDR3 totals 13 residues. Per germline, CDR1 KGHSH and CDR2 LQKENI. The CDR3: CASSTGQLYGYTF. The DNA of the CDR3 is TGTGCCAGCTCGACCGGACAGCTCTATGGCTACACCTTC.

The DNA for the CDR3 is TGTGCCAGCAGTTACGCGGCCCCTGGAAACACCATATATTTT. Its translation is CASSYAAPGNTIYF. The chain joins TRBV6-2 or TRBV6-3 to TRBJ1-3; no reliable D call. CDR3 length equals 14 residues. Between the trimmed V and J ends, which lost 2 bases and 2 bases, there was a span of 7 bases. Germline CDR1 MNHEY, CDR2 SVGEGT.

This chain connects TRBV12-5 to TRBJ2-3; possible D gene TRBD1, 6 bases. V was cut by 1 base and J by 0 bases, with 11 bases left in between. The V gene's germline CDR1 is LGHNT and CDR2 FRNRAP. The length of the CDR3 is 16 residues. CDR3 sequence reads: CASGLGTAQSTDTQYF. Written as DNA, the CDR3 is TGTGCTAGTGGTTTGGGGACAGCCCAGAGCACAGATACGCAGTATTTT.

The chain carries TRBV7-6 and TRBJ1-1; 7 nucleotides match TRBD1. J gave up 0 bases and V 5 bases, and 9 bases lay outside the gene matches. The CDR3 is 16 amino acids. Germline assignment: CDR1 SGHVS and CDR2 FNYEAQ. This CDR3 is CASSPYRGDLNTEAFF. CDR3 coding DNA: TGTGCCAGCAGCCCCTACAGGGGCGATTTGAACACTGAAGCTTTCTTT.

The CDR3, as DNA: TGTGCCATCAGTGAGAGGGACAGGTCCCTCACAGATACGCAGTATTTT. It codes for CAISERDRSLTDTQYF. J is TRBJ2-3 and V is TRBV10-3; 8 bases fit TRBD1. The trim removed 2 bases at V and 2 bases at J, leaving 6 bases unmatched. The germline gives CDR1 ENHRY, CDR2 SYGVKD. The CDR3 loop spans 16 amino acids.

This clone showed up just a few times. The J gene is TRBJ2-7, the V gene TRBV7-8; 12 nucleotides align to TRBD2. V dropped 2 bases and J dropped 1; count of bases not matched to a gene: 3. The CDR3 covers 16 residues. The germline CDR1 and CDR2 sequences are SGHVS and FQNEAQ. CDR3 nucleotides: TGTGCCAGCAGCTTATCTAGCGGGGGGGAATCCTACGAGCAGTACTTC. As protein: CASSLSSGGESYEQYF. Full variable domain (missing parts from reference TRBV7-8 and TRBJ2-7): GAGVSQSPRYKVAKRGQDVALRCDPISGHVSLFWYQQALGQGPEFLTYFQNEAQLDKSGLPSDRFFAERPEGSVSTLKIQRTQQEDSAVYLCASSLSSGGESYEQYFGPGTRLTVT.

This clone was found a few times. The rearrangement links TRBV3-1 (or the pseudogene TRBV3-2) to TRBJ1-5; D unclear. The CDR3 is 14 residues long. CDR1 and CDR2 (germline): LGHDT, YNNKEL (reference sequence). Trimming removed 2 bases at V and 4 bases at J, with 9 bases between. This chain's CDR3 is CASSQSNHNQPQHF. CDR3 sequence (DNA): TGTGCCAGCAGCCAATCCAATCATAATCAGCCCCAGCATTTT.

The chain recombines TRBV18 with TRBJ2-5; 8 nucleotides agree with TRBD1. Trimming removed 3 bases from V and 1 base from J; junction bases left unmatched: 4. The CDR3 is made up of 15 amino acids. Per germline, CDR1 KGHSH and CDR2 LQKENI. CDR3 sequence reads: CASSPVTGVQETQYF. The DNA of the CDR3 is TGTGCCAGCTCACCCGTGACAGGGGTCCAAGAGACCCAGTACTTC.

The chain couples TRBV14 to TRBJ2-6; D not resolved. V lost 4 bases, J lost 2 bases, and 12 bases lay in between. The CDR3 totals 16 residues. Germline V gives CDR1 SGHDN, CDR2 FVKESK. Here the CDR3 DNA reads TGTGCCAGCAGCCCCAGAGGCGTGCCTGGGGCCAACGTCCTGACTTTC. It encodes CASSPRGVPGANVLTF. Full variable domain (rest looked up from reference TRBV14 and TRBJ2-6): EAGVTQFPSHSVIEKGQTVTLRCDPISGHDNLYWYRRVMGKEIKFLLHFVKESKQDESGMPNNRFLAERTGGTYSTLKVQPAELEDSGVYFCASSPRGVPGANVLTFGAGSRLTVL.

This clone was counted between two and nine times. The chain is built from TRBV6-5 and TRBJ1-6, with 8 bases matching TRBD1. V lost 0 bases to trimming and J lost 12 bases; unmatched junction nucleotides: 10. Germline CDR1 MNHEY, CDR2 SVGAGI. This CDR3 has 16 residues. For the CDR3, the DNA is TGTGCCAGCAGTTACTCGAGCCCAGGGGGCGGTAAACCCCTCCACTTT. Its protein product is CASSYSSPGGGKPLHF.

This clone came up once. It may be a read error: a sequence one base away is much more abundant. This same CDR3 is encoded by further DNA sequences in the sample. J is TRBJ1-5 and V is TRBV10-3; the match to TRBD1 covers 10 bases. The V gene end was trimmed by 3 bases and the J gene end by 5 bases; junction bases not matched to a gene: 4. CDR1 ENHRY and CDR2 SYGVKD come from the germline V gene. The CDR3 runs 15 residues. The CDR3 reads CAISDSDRGYQPQHF. CDR3 DNA: TGTGCCATCAGTGATTCGGACAGGGGGTATCAGCCCCAGCATTTT.

The rearrangement links TRBV9 to TRBJ2-7; 7 nucleotides agree with TRBD2. CDR1 SGDLS and CDR2 YYNGEE come from the germline V gene. The J segment lost 4 bases and the V segment lost 3 bases, leaving 7 bases of the junction unmatched. This CDR3 comprises 14 residues. The CDR3, as DNA: TGTGCCAGCAGCGCGGGGGGAGGTGGGTACGAGCAGTACTTC. Translation gives CASSAGGGGYEQYF.

The V call is TRBV18, the J call TRBJ2-5, with 13 nucleotides matching TRBD2. CDR1 KGHSH and CDR2 LQKENI come from the germline V gene. The CDR3 covers 14 residues. The V segment lost 5 bases and the J segment 3 bases; nucleotides outside the gene matches: 0. In nucleotides, the CDR3 is TGTGCCAGCTCAGGACTAGCGGGGGAAGAGACCCAGTACTTC. It yields the protein CASSGLAGEETQYF.

The V call is TRBV14, the J call TRBJ2-2; D possibly corresponds to TRBD2 (5 bases). Looked up from germline, CDR1 is SGHDN and CDR2 is FVKESK. The CDR3 is made up of 12 amino acids. Trimming left V 5 bases short and J 6 bases short, with 7 bases between. The CDR3 spells CASSKRAGELFF. CDR3 in DNA: TGTGCCAGCAGCAAGAGGGCCGGGGAGCTGTTTTTT.

This sequence joins TRBV5-4 and TRBJ1-5, with TRBD1 matching 7 bases. CDR3 length: 13 residues. Germline loops: CDR1 SGHNT, CDR2 YYREEE (reference sequence). The V segment lost 3 bases and the J segment 5 bases; nucleotides outside the gene matches: 2. CDR3 nucleotide sequence: TGTGCCAGCAGCTCGGACAGGTATCAGCCCCAGCATTTT. This sequence encodes CASSSDRYQPQHF.

This chain uses TRBV27 with TRBJ2-7; the match to TRBD1 covers 10 bases. Germline V gene data show CDR1 as MNHEY and CDR2 as SMNVEV (reference sequence). The CDR3 loop spans 13 amino acids. Trimming removed 8 bases from V and 0 bases from J; junction bases left unmatched: 1. The CDR3 reads CASWTGGSYEQYF. The CDR3 DNA reads TGTGCCAGCTGGACAGGGGGCTCCTACGAGCAGTACTTC.

This sequence joins TRBV5-1 and TRBJ1-2; weak D call: TRBD1 (5 bases). CDR3 length equals 15 residues. Germline V gene data show CDR1 as SGHRS and CDR2 as YFSETQ. Trimming cost V 4 bases and J 0 bases, with 13 bases left between them. The CDR3 coding sequence is TGCGCCAGCAGCCCCAGACAGTTTTCTAACTATGGCTACACCTTC. Protein: CASSPRQFSNYGYTF. The full variable domain, in which reference TRBV5-1 and TRBJ1-2 provide the parts outside the CDR3, is KAGVTQTPRYLIKTRGQQVTLSCSPISGHRSVSWYQQTPGQGLQFLFEYFSETQRNKGNFPGRFSGRQFSNSRSEMNVSTLELGDSALYLCASSPRQFSNYGYTFGSGTRLTVV.

The V gene is TRBV5-1, the J gene TRBJ1-3; 7 bases are shared with TRBD1. The V segment lost 4 bases and the J segment 1 base; nucleotides outside the gene matches: 8. The germline gives CDR1 SGHRS, CDR2 YFSETQ. The CDR3 sequence is 16 residues long. CDR3 bases: TGCGCCAGCAGCCTAAACCTCAGGGGGTCTGGAAACACCATATATTTT. Encoded protein: CASSLNLRGSGNTIYF.

For this clone: Within the sample, other DNA sequences also encode this same CDR3. The chain links TRBV4-1 to TRBJ1-1; D not resolved. Trimming took off 2 bases at V and 5 bases at J, with 6 bases between the two ends. The germline gives CDR1 MGHRA, CDR2 YSYEKL. The CDR3 runs to 12 residues. The chain's CDR3 is CASSQPGTEAFF. The CDR3 DNA follows: TGCGCCAGCAGCCAACCCGGGACTGAAGCTTTCTTT.

The chain is built from TRBV27 and TRBJ1-2, with 10 bases fitting TRBD1. Germline lookup yields CDR1 MNHEY and CDR2 SMNVEV (reference sequence). The J segment lost 2 bases and the V segment lost 6 bases, leaving 0 bases of the junction unmatched. The CDR3 has 13 residues. CDR3 sequence: CASRTGGNYGYTF. CDR3 nucleotide sequence: TGTGCCAGCAGGACAGGGGGCAACTATGGCTACACCTTC.